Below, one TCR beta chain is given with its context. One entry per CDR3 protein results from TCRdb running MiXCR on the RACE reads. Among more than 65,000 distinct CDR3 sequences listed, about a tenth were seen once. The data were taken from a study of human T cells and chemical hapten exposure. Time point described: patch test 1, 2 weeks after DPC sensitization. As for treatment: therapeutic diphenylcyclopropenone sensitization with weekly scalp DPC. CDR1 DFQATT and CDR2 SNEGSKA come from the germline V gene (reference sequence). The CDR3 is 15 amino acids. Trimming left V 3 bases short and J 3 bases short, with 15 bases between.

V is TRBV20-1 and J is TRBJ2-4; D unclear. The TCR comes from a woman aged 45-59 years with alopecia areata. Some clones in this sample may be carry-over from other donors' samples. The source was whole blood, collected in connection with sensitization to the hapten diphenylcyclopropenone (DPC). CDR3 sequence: CSARPFERSKNIQYF. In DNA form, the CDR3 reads TGCAGTGCTAGGCCCTTTGAGAGAAGCAAAAACATTCAGTACTTC.